Listed below are T cell receptor beta chains from one sample, sequenced in a study of somatic mutations in cytotoxic T cells in rheumatoid arthritis. Clones were read by immunoSEQ multiplex PCR, and TCRdb kept only the in-frame ones, dropping some. Among under 9,000 clones listed, 75% to 90% were seen once. The sequencing sample was made of CD8+ T cells sorted from blood. These receptors were collected from a woman aged 70 to 79 with rheumatoid arthritis. Both conserved end residues are part of each CDR3. The D gene is left open where the match is weak. Only part of the rows carry a size: once, few, many, or a class if the clone is expanded.

j_call	clone_size	d_call	v_call	cdr3_aa
TRBJ2-1	-	-	TRBV7-3	CASSLVWTDNEQFF
TRBJ2-2	-	-	TRBV5-4	CASSLGEGVRTGELFF
TRBJ1-5	-	-	TRBV7-8	CASSLPGVHQPQHF
TRBJ2-3	-	TRBD2	TRBV27	CASSLGTSGTSDTQYF
TRBJ2-3	-	TRBD2	TRBV5-6	CASSLQFLGTSVTDTQYF
TRBJ2-7	-	-	TRBV5-4	CASSPGLGGEQYF
TRBJ2-1	-	TRBD2	TRBV2	CASRGREGPGNEQFF
TRBJ2-7	-	TRBD2	TRBV28	CASSSGTSGRDYEQYF
TRBJ2-7	-	-	TRBV7-9	CASSLSLGAHTEQYF
TRBJ2-7	-	TRBD1	TRBV5-6	CASSSGQGAYEQYF
TRBJ2-7	-	-	TRBV20-1	CSAIGDYEQYF
TRBJ1-6	-	-	TRBV15	CATSRESGNSPLHF
TRBJ2-3	-	-	TRBV6-6	CASSASQGFLTDTQYF
TRBJ1-2	-	-	TRBV10-2	CASSLTELYGYTF
TRBJ2-5	-	-	TRBV12-2	CASRLALIPRVQVTQYF
TRBJ2-7	-	-	TRBV14	CASSQGGGNEQYF
TRBJ2-5	-	TRBD2	TRBV9	CASSGERGGETQYF
TRBJ1-2	-	-	TRBV2	CASSVYSGGAGGYTF
TRBJ2-3	-	-	TRBV4-1	CASSQDMAGSDRYF
TRBJ2-1	-	-	TRBV14	CASSQLNNEQFF
TRBJ2-7	-	TRBD1	TRBV29-1	CSVDVGQGLDYEQYF
TRBJ2-1	-	TRBD1	TRBV10-3	CAISDWTGGYEQFF
TRBJ1-1	-	-	TRBV11-2	CASSLVGGNTEAFF
TRBJ2-1	-	TRBD2	TRBV9	CASSPRPGTSGNEQFF
TRBJ2-1	-	-	TRBV7-9	CASSLVGPTNHEQFF
TRBJ1-5	-	-	TRBV30	CAWGEGGHQPQHF
TRBJ2-7	-	TRBD1	TRBV19	CASSLGQGGQYEQYF
TRBJ2-2	-	TRBD1	TRBV13	CASRPDREHTGELFF
TRBJ1-1	-	-	TRBV5-6	CASSLMMGPVENTEAFF
TRBJ2-1	-	TRBD2	TRBV7-9	CASTPSGSSYNEQFF
TRBJ1-3	-	TRBD1	TRBV18	CASSPGFRGPENTIYF
TRBJ1-5	-	TRBD1	TRBV4-1	CASSLMDRGNQPQHF
TRBJ2-2	-	TRBD1	TRBV6-1	CASSDWTGYTGELFF
TRBJ2-3	few	TRBD2	TRBV5-6	CASSIGTSGTSTDTQYF
TRBJ2-7	-	TRBD2	TRBV9	CASSGRTSGGPYEQYF
TRBJ2-5	few	TRBD2	TRBV4-3	CASSQGGGGETQYF
TRBJ1-4	-	-	TRBV7-9	CASSSPRVREKLFF
TRBJ2-1	-	-	TRBV9	CASSVGANNEQFF
TRBJ2-7	once	TRBD2	TRBV5-4	CASSLGLAGEQYF
TRBJ2-1	-	TRBD2	TRBV7-2	CASSLALGLAGSYNEQFF
TRBJ2-7	-	TRBD1	TRBV11-3	CASRPRQGHEQYF
TRBJ2-1	-	TRBD2	TRBV7-9	CASSLTLAGAGNEQFF
TRBJ1-5	-	-	TRBV6-1	CASIITDRGNQPQHF
TRBJ2-2	-	-	TRBV5-8	CASSLGGVITGELFF
TRBJ1-2	-	-	TRBV9	CASSSGQYGYTF
TRBJ1-5	-	-	TRBV25-1	CASSDDVSAWPQHF
TRBJ2-1	-	-	TRBV11-3	CASSASLSYNEQFF
TRBJ2-3	-	-	TRBV21-1	CASSKPPLRYTQYF
TRBJ2-2	-	TRBD1	TRBV5-6	CASSFNLQGASTGELFF
TRBJ1-6	-	TRBD1	TRBV9	CASSMGSGQGSSPLHF
TRBJ2-7	-	-	TRBV10-3	CAISDDPGDYEQYF
TRBJ2-3	-	TRBD2	TRBV9	CASSIGTSGGAATQYF
TRBJ1-2	-	-	TRBV5-5	CASSLGAGYGYTF
TRBJ2-6	-	-	TRBV29-1	CSVEGPAGANVLTF
TRBJ2-2	-	-	TRBV12-5	CASGPTGSSTGELFF
TRBJ1-2	once	-	TRBV6-6	CASSYSTGDYGYTF
TRBJ1-4	-	-	TRBV9	CASSPRTNEKLFF
TRBJ2-2	once	-	TRBV5-1	CASSLGQGNTGELFF
TRBJ2-7	-	TRBD1	TRBV11-1	CASSFAGTGGYEQYF